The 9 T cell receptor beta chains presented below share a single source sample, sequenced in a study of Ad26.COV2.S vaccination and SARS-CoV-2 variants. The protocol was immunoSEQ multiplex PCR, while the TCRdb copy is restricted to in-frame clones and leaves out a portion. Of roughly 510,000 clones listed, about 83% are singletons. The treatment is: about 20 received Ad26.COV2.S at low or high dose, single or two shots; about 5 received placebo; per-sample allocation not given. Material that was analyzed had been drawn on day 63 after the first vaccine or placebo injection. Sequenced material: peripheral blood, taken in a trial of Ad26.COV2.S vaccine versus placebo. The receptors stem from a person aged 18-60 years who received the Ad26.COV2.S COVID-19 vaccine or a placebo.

CDR3 residues: CASNRRGGDTQYF. The CDR3 coding sequence is TGCGCCAGCAACCGACGAGGGGGAGATACGCAGTATTTT. The chain has TRBV5-1 and TRBJ2-3; a weak D match, TRBD1 (6 bases). V gave up 6 bases and J gave up 5 bases, with 13 bases separating them. The CDR3 is 13 amino acids. CDR1 and CDR2 (germline): SGHRS, YFSETQ.

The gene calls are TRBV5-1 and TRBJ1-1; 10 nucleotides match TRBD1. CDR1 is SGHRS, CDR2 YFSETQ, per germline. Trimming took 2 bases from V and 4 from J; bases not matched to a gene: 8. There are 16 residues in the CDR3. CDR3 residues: CASSLEPGQGFTEAFF. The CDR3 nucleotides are TGCGCCAGCAGCTTAGAACCGGGACAGGGGTTCACTGAAGCTTTCTTT. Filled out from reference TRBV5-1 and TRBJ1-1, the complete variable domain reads KAGVTQTPRYLIKTRGQQVTLSCSPISGHRSVSWYQQTPGQGLQFLFEYFSETQRNKGNFPGRFSGRQFSNSRSEMNVSTLELGDSALYLCASSLEPGQGFTEAFFGQGTRLTVV.

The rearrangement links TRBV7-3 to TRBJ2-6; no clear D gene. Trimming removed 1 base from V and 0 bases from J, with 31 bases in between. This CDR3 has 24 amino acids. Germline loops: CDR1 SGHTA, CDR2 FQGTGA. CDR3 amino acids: CASSLNEGWAWGSLVYSGANVLTF. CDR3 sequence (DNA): TGTGCCAGCAGCTTAAATGAAGGGTGGGCCTGGGGTTCTCTTGTGTACTCTGGGGCCAACGTCCTGACTTTC.

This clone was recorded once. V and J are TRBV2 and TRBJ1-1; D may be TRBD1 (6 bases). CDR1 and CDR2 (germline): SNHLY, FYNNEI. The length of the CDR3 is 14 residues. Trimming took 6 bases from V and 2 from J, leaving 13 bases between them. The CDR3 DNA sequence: TGTGCCAGCAGCGTAACAGGGTACAACACTGAAGCTTTCTTT. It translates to CASSVTGYNTEAFF.

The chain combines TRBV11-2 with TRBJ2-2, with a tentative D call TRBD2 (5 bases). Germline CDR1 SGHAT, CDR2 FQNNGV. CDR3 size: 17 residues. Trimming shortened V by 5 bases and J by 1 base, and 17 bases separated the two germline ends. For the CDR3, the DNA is TGTGCCAGCAGCCTAGCCCCCCCCCAGCGGAACACCGGGGAGCTGTTTTTT. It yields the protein CASSLAPPQRNTGELFF.

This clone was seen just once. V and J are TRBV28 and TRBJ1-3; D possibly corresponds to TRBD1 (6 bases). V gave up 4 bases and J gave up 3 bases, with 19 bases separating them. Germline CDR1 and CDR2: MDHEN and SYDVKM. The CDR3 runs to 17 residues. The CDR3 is CASSSRVAGDFGNTIYF. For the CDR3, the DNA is TGTGCCAGCAGTTCTCGGGTGGCAGGGGACTTTGGAAACACCATATATTTT.

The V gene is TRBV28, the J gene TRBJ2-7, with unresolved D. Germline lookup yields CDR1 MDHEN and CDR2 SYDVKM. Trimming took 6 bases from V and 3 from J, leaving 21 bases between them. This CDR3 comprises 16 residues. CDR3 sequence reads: CASRPISPLKNYEQYF. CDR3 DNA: TGTGCCAGCAGACCGATTTCCCCCCTCAAGAACTACGAGCAGTACTTC.

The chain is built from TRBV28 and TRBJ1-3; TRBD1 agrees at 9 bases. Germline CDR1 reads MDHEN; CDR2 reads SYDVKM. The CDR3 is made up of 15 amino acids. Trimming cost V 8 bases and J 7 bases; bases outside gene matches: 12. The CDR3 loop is CASCLPGQGLNTIYF. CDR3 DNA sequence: TGTGCCAGCTGCCTACCGGGACAGGGTCTCAACACCATATATTTT.

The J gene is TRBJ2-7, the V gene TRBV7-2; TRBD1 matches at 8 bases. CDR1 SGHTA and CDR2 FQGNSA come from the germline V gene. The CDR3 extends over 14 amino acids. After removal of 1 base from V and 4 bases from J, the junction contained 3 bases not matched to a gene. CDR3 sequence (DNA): TGTGCCAGCAGCTTAGGGGACAGGAGATACGAGCAGTACTTC. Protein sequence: CASSLGDRRYEQYF.